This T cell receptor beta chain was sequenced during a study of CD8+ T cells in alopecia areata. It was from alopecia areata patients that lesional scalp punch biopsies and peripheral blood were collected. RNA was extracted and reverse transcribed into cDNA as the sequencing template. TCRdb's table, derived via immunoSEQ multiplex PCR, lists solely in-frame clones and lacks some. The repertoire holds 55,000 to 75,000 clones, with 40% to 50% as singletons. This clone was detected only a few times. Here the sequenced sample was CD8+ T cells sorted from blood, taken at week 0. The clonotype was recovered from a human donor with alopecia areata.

CDR3 amino acids: CASSSYPGNEQFF. CDR3 sequence (DNA): TGTGCCAGCAGTTCATATCCCGGCAATGAGCAGTTCTTC. This chain links TRBV6-4 with TRBJ2-1; D is uncertain. The CDR3 is 13 residues long. Germline CDR1 and CDR2: MRHNA and SNTAGT. V was pared by 5 bases and J by 6 bases, with 11 bases between.